These 21 T cell receptor beta chains came from one sample sequenced in a study of blood T cell repertoires in COVID-19. Libraries were prepared by immunoSEQ multiplex PCR; TCRdb keeps only in-frame clonotypes and omits some of them. The sample lists more than 200,000 clones, about 88% occurring once. Sequenced: peripheral blood. The origin of the receptors is a woman aged 40 to 50 who had recovered from COVID-19.

This chain joins TRBV4-2 and TRBJ1-4; TRBD1 agrees at 9 bases. Germline V gene lookup returns CDR1 LGHNA and CDR2 YNFKEQ. Trimming took 1 base from V and 2 from J; bases not matched to a gene: 5. The CDR3 is made up of 17 amino acids. Here the CDR3 reads CASSQATGGKTNEKLFF. CDR3 bases: TGTGCCAGCAGCCAAGCTACAGGGGGCAAGACTAATGAAAAACTGTTTTTT.

CDR3 coding DNA: TGTGCCAGCAGCCCCGGGACAGGGGGCTCCACCTACGAGCAGTACTTC. This encodes CASSPGTGGSTYEQYF. The rearrangement links TRBV5-6 to TRBJ2-7; 12 bases match TRBD1. Germline V gene lookup returns CDR1 SGHDT and CDR2 YYEEEE. J gave up 2 bases and V 4 bases, and 7 bases lay outside the gene matches. The CDR3 runs 16 residues.

This chain uses TRBV6-6 with TRBJ1-3, with D unclear. Trimming took 2 bases from V and 0 from J, leaving 11 bases between them. Germline loops: CDR1 MNHNY, CDR2 SVGAGI (reference sequence). This CDR3 has 16 residues. This CDR3 reads CASSYTEGSSGNTIYF. DNA for the CDR3: TGTGCCAGCAGTTACACCGAAGGGAGCTCTGGAAACACCATATATTTT.

V usage is TRBV19 and J usage is TRBJ1-5; D is perhaps TRBD1 (6 bases). With 3 bases removed from V and 3 bases from J, the gap between germline ends came to 12 bases. The length of the CDR3 is 15 residues. Per the germline V gene, CDR1 is LNHDA and CDR2 is SQIVND (reference sequence). The CDR3 DNA reads as TGTGCCAGTAGTATCGGCCAGGGGAACAATCAGCCCCAGCATTTT. Translation gives CASSIGQGNNQPQHF.

The chain carries TRBV7-6 and TRBJ2-2; possible D gene TRBD1, 7 bases. The CDR3 spans 15 residues. Trimming removed 5 bases at V and 7 bases at J, with 17 bases between. Germline CDR1 reads SGHVS; CDR2 reads FNYEAQ. The CDR3 coding sequence is TGTGCCAGCAGCAAAGGAGGAGGGGGCTACGGGGAGCTGTTTTTT. Translating gives CASSKGGGGYGELFF.

The gene calls are TRBV19 and TRBJ2-3; 8 bases map to TRBD1. J gave up 5 bases and V 3 bases, and 7 bases lay outside the gene matches. The CDR3 consists of 15 residues. The germline CDR1 and CDR2 sequences are LNHDA and SQIVND (reference sequence). DNA of the CDR3: TGTGCCAGTAGTATCACCCCAGGGGGCAGAGATACGCAGTATTTT. Protein: CASSITPGGRDTQYF.

The chain joins TRBV21-1 to TRBJ2-4; the table gives TRBD2 as D, unverified against the DNA. TRBV21-1 is a listed pseudogene. The CDR3 consists of 22 residues. This CDR3 is CASSKKFSRLAGMSIAKNIQYF. The CDR3 DNA sequence: TGTGCCAGCAGCAAAAAGTTTTCCCGACTAGCGGGGATGTCGATAGCCAAAAACATTCAGTACTTC.

The CDR3 loop is CASSQDFQREANNEQFF. CDR3 nucleotides: TGCGCCAGCAGCCAAGATTTTCAGCGGGAGGCCAACAATGAGCAGTTCTTC. The rearrangement joins TRBV4-3 to TRBJ2-1; 9 positions match TRBD2. The CDR3 is 17 residues long. V was pared by 0 bases and J by 5 bases, with 8 bases of the junction left unmatched. CDR1 and CDR2 (germline): LGHNA, YSLEER.

On this clone: Other DNA sequences in the sample encode the same CDR3. The chain couples TRBV27 to TRBJ2-5; D gene uncertain. From germline, CDR1 is MNHEY and CDR2 SMNVEV (reference sequence). V lost 3 bases and J lost 4, with 6 bases in between. The CDR3 is made up of 12 amino acids. The CDR3 loop reads CASSLTGETQYF. DNA of the CDR3: TGTGCCAGCAGTTTGACGGGAGAGACCCAGTACTTC.

The rearrangement joins TRBV20-1 to TRBJ2-7; 16 nucleotides match TRBD2. CDR3 length equals 22 residues. Germline V lookup: CDR1 DFQATT, CDR2 SNEGSKA (reference sequence). V was pared by 3 bases and J by 2 bases, with 22 bases of the junction left unmatched. The CDR3 nucleotides are TGCAGTGCTAGTACCGGGACGGCCATCAACCCGGGACTAGCGGGAGGGCCCTACGAGCAGTACTTC. Residues: CSASTGTAINPGLAGGPYEQYF.

The chain employs TRBV9 and TRBJ1-2, with 8 bases fitting TRBD1. The J segment lost 1 base and the V segment lost 3 bases, leaving 5 bases of the junction unmatched. This CDR3 spans 15 amino acids. Germline CDR1 is SGDLS and CDR2 is YYNGEE. The CDR3 DNA sequence: TGTGCCAGCAGCGATCAGGGGGCAAATAACTATGGCTACACCTTC. Protein product: CASSDQGANNYGYTF.

The rearrangement uses TRBV6-6 and TRBJ2-1, with D tentatively TRBD2 (6 bases). V shed 0 bases and J shed 10 bases, with 10 bases lying between them. This CDR3 is 13 amino acids long. CDR1 and CDR2 from the germline V gene are MNHNY and SVGAGI (reference sequence). The chain's CDR3 is CASSYSAGREQFF. The CDR3 nucleotides are TGTGCCAGCAGTTACTCAGCGGGTAGGGAGCAGTTCTTC.

This sequence joins TRBV18 and TRBJ2-1; 8 nucleotides agree with TRBD1. Germline CDR1 is KGHSH and CDR2 is LQKENI. V shed 3 bases and J 8 bases; nucleotides not matched to a gene: 6. The CDR3 has 14 amino acids. The CDR3 here is CASSPEAGGDEQFF. Here the CDR3 DNA reads TGTGCCAGCTCACCGGAGGCAGGGGGCGATGAGCAGTTCTTC.

The V call is TRBV7-2, the J call TRBJ2-3; 10 bases map to TRBD2. Germline CDR1 is SGHTA and CDR2 is FQGNSA. The CDR3 spans 17 residues. Trimming took 2 bases from V and 5 from J; bases not matched to a gene: 10. The CDR3, as DNA: TGTGCCAGCAGCTTAAAAAGCCTAGCGGGGGCGGGAGATACGCAGTATTTT. Residues: CASSLKSLAGAGDTQYF.

The J gene is TRBJ2-3, the V gene TRBV6-5; 8 nucleotides match TRBD1. The CDR3 runs 13 residues. Germline V CDR1 and CDR2: MNHEY, SVGAGI. Trimming cost V 6 bases and J 4 bases; bases outside gene matches: 3. This chain's CDR3 is CASRGTGSDTQYF. CDR3 sequence (DNA): TGTGCCAGCAGAGGGACAGGTTCAGATACGCAGTATTTT.

The chain couples TRBV4-1 to TRBJ2-3; 8 bases are a match to TRBD2. This CDR3 is 16 amino acids long. Germline CDR1 is MGHRA and CDR2 is YSYEKL. The ends lost 7 bases at V and 0 bases at J; junction bases unmatched: 9. CDR3 amino acids: CASTSSSGSSTDTQYF. Here the CDR3 DNA reads TGCGCCAGCACCTCGTCGAGCGGGAGTAGCACAGATACGCAGTATTTT.

This clone was found once. The rearrangement links TRBV2 to TRBJ1-2; D is perhaps TRBD1 (5 bases). This CDR3 contains 15 residues. Deletions cut 4 bases from V and 0 bases from J, with 12 bases between. Per the germline V gene, CDR1 is SNHLY and CDR2 is FYNNEI. The CDR3 is CASSVQVLANYGYTF. DNA for the CDR3: TGTGCCAGCAGTGTACAGGTTCTAGCTAACTATGGCTACACCTTC.

The V gene is TRBV2, the J gene TRBJ2-5; 10 nucleotides line up with TRBD2. V was pared by 9 bases and J by 1 base, with 2 bases of the junction left unmatched. The CDR3 length is 13 residues. Germline assignment: CDR1 SNHLY and CDR2 FYNNEI. The CDR3 sequence: CASEREGQETQYF. CDR3 sequence (DNA): TGTGCCAGTGAGCGGGAGGGCCAAGAGACCCAGTACTTC.

The CDR3, as DNA: TGTGCCAGCTCACCGGACACGTACGAGCAGTACTTC. It specifies CASSPDTYEQYF. The chain has TRBV18 and TRBJ2-7; weak D call: TRBD1 (5 bases). Germline loops: CDR1 KGHSH, CDR2 LQKENI. The CDR3 covers 12 residues. V shed 3 bases and J shed 4 bases, with 7 bases lying between them.

This chain joins TRBV27 and TRBJ2-7, with no clear D. The V end was cut by 2 bases, the J end by 4 bases, with 12 bases between. The CDR3 runs to 14 residues. In germline, CDR1 is MNHEY, CDR2 SMNVEV (reference sequence). The CDR3 is CASSLRLKIYEQYF. In DNA form, the CDR3 reads TGTGCCAGCAGTTTAAGACTCAAAATTTACGAGCAGTACTTC.

V gene TRBV9 combines with J gene TRBJ2-2; TRBD2 aligns across 12 bases. CDR3 length: 16 residues. Per germline, CDR1 SGDLS and CDR2 YYNGEE. Losses at the gene ends were 3 bases for V and 6 bases for J; bases not matched to a gene: 6. Written as DNA, the CDR3 is TGTGCCAGCAGCGACTTAGGACTAGCGGGGCCCGGGGAGCTGTTTTTT. Its translation is CASSDLGLAGPGELFF. The entire variable domain, with the rest obtained from reference TRBV9 and TRBJ2-2, is as follows: DSGVTQTPKHLITATGQRVTLRCSPRSGDLSVYWYQQSLDQGLQFLIQYYNGEERAKGNILERFSAQQFPDLHSELNLSSLELGDSALYFCASSDLGLAGPGELFFGEGSRLTVL.